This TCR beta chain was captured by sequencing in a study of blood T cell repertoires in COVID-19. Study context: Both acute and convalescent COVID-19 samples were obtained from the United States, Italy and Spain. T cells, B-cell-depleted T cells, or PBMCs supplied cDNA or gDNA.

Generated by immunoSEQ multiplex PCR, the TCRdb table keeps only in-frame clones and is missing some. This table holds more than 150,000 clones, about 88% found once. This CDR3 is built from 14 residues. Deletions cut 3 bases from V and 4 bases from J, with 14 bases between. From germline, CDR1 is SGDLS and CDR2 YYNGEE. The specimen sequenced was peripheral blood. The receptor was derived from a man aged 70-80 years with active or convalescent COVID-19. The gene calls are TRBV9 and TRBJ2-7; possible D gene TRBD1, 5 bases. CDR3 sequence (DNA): TGTGCCAGCAGCGCCGGCGGCAGGGTGTACGAGCAGTACTTC. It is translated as CASSAGGRVYEQYF.